This T cell receptor beta chain was obtained from a study of metastatic and nonmetastatic thyroid tumors. Study details: Where malignant and benign thyroid patients were concerned, repertoires were compared across blood and tumor or nodule tissue.

As to this clone: Its antigen is unidentified.

Regarding the study as a whole: Compared with benign nodules, malignant thyroid tumors were reported to have significantly higher TCR beta diversity in both blood and tumor.

TCRdb redid the clone calls on the PCR reads using MiXCR. The table includes about 70,000 clones, roughly 18% detected once. Germline CDR1 reads SGHAT; CDR2 reads FQNNGV. There are 13 residues in the CDR3. V was cut by 0 bases and J by 5 bases, with 8 bases left in between. Prior to thyroid surgery, none of the patients had received any treatment. The chain combines TRBV11-2 with TRBJ2-7; no clear D. The receptor comes from a female donor with papillary thyroid cancer or a benign thyroid nodule (not recorded which). Some clones in this sample may be carry-over from other donors' samples. Sequenced material: blood. CDR3 loop: CASSLDQNDEQYF. CDR3 sequence (DNA): TGTGCCAGCAGCTTAGATCAAAACGACGAGCAGTACTTC. The full variable domain, rest sourced from reference TRBV11-2 and TRBJ2-7, is EAGVAQSPRYKIIEKRQSVAFWCNPISGHATLYWYQQILGQGPKLLIQFQNNGVVDDSQLPKDRFSAERLKGVDSTLKIQPAKLEDSAVYLCASSLDQNDEQYFGPGTRLTVT.